One sample yielded the 9 T cell receptor beta chains listed below, sequenced in a study of T-cell reconstitution after alpha-beta-depleted transplantation in children. Unique molecular identifiers featured in how the TCRbeta library was prepared. TCRdb processed the PCR reads anew with MiXCR; each CDR3 protein has one entry. The sample gives hundreds of thousands of distinct CDR3 sequences, 20% to 30% of which show up once; under 5.5% is in the top ten. The sequenced sample was PBMCs, mostly from graft donor cells, obtained 360 days after TCRalphabeta/CD19-depleted stem cell transplant. The source of these receptors is a female patient aged 2 to 10 who had a stem cell transplant for congenital amegakaryocytic thrombocytopenia, so the T cells may come from the graft donor.

This clonotype was found a few times. The CDR3 region is CSAVAPTINEQFF. CDR3 in DNA: TGCAGCGCCGTGGCGCCCACAATTAATGAGCAGTTCTTC. The genes are TRBV29-1 and TRBJ2-1, with unresolved D. V lost 7 bases and J 7 bases, leaving 17 bases between the germline ends. The germline CDR1 and CDR2 sequences are SQVTM and ANQGSEA. The CDR3 is 13 amino acids.

The rearrangement uses TRBV28 and TRBJ1-1; a weak D match, TRBD1 (5 bases). The CDR3 runs to 22 residues. From germline, CDR1 is MDHEN and CDR2 SYDVKM. V was trimmed by 3 bases and J by 3 bases, leaving 35 bases between them. The CDR3 protein is CASSLGFGTYKTPTPIHTEAFF. CDR3 DNA sequence: TGTGCCAGCAGTTTGGGTTTCGGGACTTATAAGACCCCAACCCCTATCCACACTGAAGCTTTCTTT. The full variable domain, its missing parts supplied by reference TRBV28 and TRBJ1-1, is DVKVTQSSRYLVKRTGEKVFLECVQDMDHENMFWYRQDPGLGLRLIYFSYDVKMKEKGDIPEGYSVSREKKERFSLILESASTNQTSMYLCASSLGFGTYKTPTPIHTEAFFGQGTRLTVV.

This sequence joins TRBV5-6 and TRBJ2-1; D ambiguous. The CDR3 consists of 12 residues. V lost 5 bases, J lost 4 bases, and 7 bases lay in between. Germline-derived CDR1 and CDR2 are SGHDT and YYEEEE. The CDR3: CASRKGYNEQFF. The CDR3 region has the DNA TGTGCCAGCAGGAAGGGATACAATGAGCAGTTCTTC. The full variable domain, rest sourced from reference TRBV5-6 and TRBJ2-1, is DAGVTQSPTHLIKTRGQQVTLRCSPKSGHDTVSWYQQALGQGPQFIFQYYEEEERQRGNFPDRFSGHQFPNYSSELNVNALLLGDSALYLCASRKGYNEQFFGPGTRLTVL.

The chain carries TRBV5-1 and TRBJ2-7; D remains ambiguous. Germline V gives CDR1 SGHRS, CDR2 YFSETQ. The CDR3 contains 14 residues. V lost 4 bases, J lost 3 bases, and 14 bases lay in between. Here the CDR3 reads CASSRLGQLYEQYF. DNA for the CDR3: TGCGCCAGCAGCCGGTTAGGGCAACTCTACGAGCAGTACTTC.

V and J are TRBV27 and TRBJ2-2, with D perhaps TRBD1 (6 bases). With 6 bases removed from V and 4 bases from J, the gap between germline ends came to 15 bases. The CDR3 has 15 amino acids. Germline V lookup: CDR1 MNHEY, CDR2 SMNVEV (reference sequence). The CDR3, as DNA: TGTGCCAGCAGGCCTACGGACAGATCCACCGGGGAGCTGTTTTTT. The encoded protein is CASRPTDRSTGELFF.

The V gene is TRBV20-1, the J gene TRBJ2-4; no clear D gene. Looked up from germline, CDR1 is DFQATT and CDR2 is SNEGSKA (reference sequence). V was clipped by 3 bases and J by 7 bases, with 19 bases between them. There are 15 residues in the CDR3. This CDR3 reads CSASRMSSLGNIQYF. DNA for the CDR3: TGCAGTGCTAGTCGGATGTCCAGTCTCGGTAACATTCAGTACTTC.

This chain joins TRBV7-6 and TRBJ1-2, with TRBD1 as a possible D gene (5 bases). Trimming removed 5 bases from V and 3 bases from J, with 10 bases in between. Germline V gives CDR1 SGHVS, CDR2 FNYEAQ. The CDR3 contains 13 residues. DNA of the CDR3: TGTGCCAGCAGCCCGGGGCTATACTATGGCTACACCTTC. This sequence encodes CASSPGLYYGYTF.

The chain has TRBV11-2 and TRBJ2-4; D assignment may be TRBD1 or TRBD2 (5 bases each). Trimming removed 5 bases at V and 6 bases at J, with 17 bases between. CDR1 is SGHAT, CDR2 FQNNGV, per germline. The CDR3 has 15 residues. CDR3 DNA: TGTGCCAGCAGCACATATAACCGGGACCGAAACATTCAGTACTTC. Protein product: CASSTYNRDRNIQYF.

V and J are TRBV10-3 and TRBJ2-3; D remains unclear. In germline, CDR1 is ENHRY, CDR2 SYGVKD. The CDR3 is 13 residues long. Between the trimmed V and J ends, which lost 6 bases and 2 bases, there was a span of 9 bases. The CDR3 DNA follows: TGTGCCATCAGGCTCGACGTCACAGATACGCAGTATTTT. Amino acids: CAIRLDVTDTQYF.